The 32 T cell receptor beta chains presented below share a single source sample, sequenced in a study of blood T cell repertoires in COVID-19. Clones were read by immunoSEQ multiplex PCR, and TCRdb kept only the in-frame ones, dropping some. The sample yields roughly 78,000 clones, around 89% seen once. The sequenced material came from peripheral blood. All receptors derive from a man in his fifties or sixties with acute or convalescent COVID-19.

The chain employs TRBV18 and TRBJ2-7, with 7 bases identical to TRBD2. CDR3 length equals 15 residues. The V gene's germline CDR1 is KGHSH and CDR2 LQKENI. Trimming removed 2 bases from V and 7 bases from J; junction bases left unmatched: 11. Here the CDR3 reads CASSPRTSDFREQYF. The CDR3 nucleotides read TGTGCCAGCTCACCAAGGACTAGTGACTTTAGAGAGCAGTACTTC.

This clone was found once. The chain is built from TRBV6-6 and TRBJ2-2; TRBD2 agrees at 9 bases. Trimming took 0 bases from V and 7 from J; bases not matched to a gene: 0. Germline-derived CDR1 and CDR2 are MNHNY and SVGAGI (reference sequence). This CDR3 is built from 14 residues. DNA of the CDR3: TGTGCCAGCAGTTACTCGCGGGGGGGCGGGGAGCTGTTTTTT. Encoded protein: CASSYSRGGGELFF.

V and J are TRBV5-1 and TRBJ1-1; TRBD1 matches 11 bases. The CDR3 sequence is 14 residues long. Germline assignment: CDR1 SGHRS and CDR2 YFSETQ. The trim removed 7 bases at V and 4 bases at J, leaving 6 bases unmatched. CDR3 nucleotides: TGCGCCAGCGAAACGGGACAGGGGGGCACTGAAGCTTTCTTT. This encodes CASETGQGGTEAFF.

V and J are TRBV19 and TRBJ1-2, with 7 nucleotides matching TRBD1. V lost 4 bases to trimming and J lost 3 bases; unmatched junction nucleotides: 2. This CDR3 has 13 residues. Germline lookup yields CDR1 LNHDA and CDR2 SQIVND (reference sequence). This CDR3 reads CASSTQGDYGYTF. The CDR3 bases are TGTGCCAGTAGTACTCAGGGGGACTATGGCTACACCTTC.

This sequence joins TRBV9 and TRBJ1-3; TRBD1 is a possible D gene (5 bases). The CDR3 loop spans 16 amino acids. Trimming shortened V by 0 bases and J by 3 bases, and 13 bases separated the two germline ends. Germline CDR1 reads SGDLS; CDR2 reads YYNGEE. The CDR3 loop reads CASSVGAGQGGNTIYF. CDR3 DNA: TGTGCCAGCAGCGTAGGGGCAGGGCAAGGTGGAAACACCATATATTTT.

The chain carries TRBV7-3 and TRBJ1-2; 7 bases line up with TRBD1. The CDR3 length is 17 residues. Germline CDR1 SGHTA, CDR2 FQGTGA. V gave up 2 bases and J gave up 6 bases; unmatched junction bases: 15. The CDR3 region has the DNA TGTGCCAGCAGCTTATTCCCAGGGGGGATGGGATTTGATGGCTACACCTTC. It is translated as CASSLFPGGMGFDGYTF.

J is TRBJ1-5 and V is TRBV10-3, with unresolved D. CDR1 and CDR2 (germline): ENHRY, SYGVKD. CDR3 size: 18 residues. Trimming stripped 0 bases from V and 4 bases from J, with 19 bases between. The CDR3 protein is CAISESVRGAIANQPQHF. Written as DNA, the CDR3 is TGTGCCATCAGTGAGTCGGTCCGGGGAGCTATAGCGAATCAGCCCCAGCATTTT.

The chain uses TRBV19 and TRBJ1-2; D is possibly TRBD1 (5 bases). The CDR3 extends over 15 amino acids. Germline CDR1 and CDR2: LNHDA and SQIVND (reference sequence). The ends were cut back, 1 base at V and 3 bases at J, with 12 bases in the middle. The CDR3 bases are TGTGCCAGTAGTATAGCAACGGGAGGGGACTATGGCTACACCTTC. Protein: CASSIATGGDYGYTF.

The chain employs TRBV5-1 and TRBJ2-3, with TRBD2 matching over 9 bases. The junction had 14 bases not matched to a gene; V was cut back by 3 bases and J by 6 bases. Germline lookup yields CDR1 SGHRS and CDR2 YFSETQ. This CDR3 contains 17 residues. CDR3 coding DNA: TGCGCCAGCAGCTCCGGGATAGCGGGGGCCCAATGGGATACGCAGTATTTT. It codes for CASSSGIAGAQWDTQYF.

V gene TRBV28 combines with J gene TRBJ1-1; D gene unclear. The ends were cut back, 4 bases at V and 1 base at J, with 10 bases in the middle. The length of the CDR3 is 14 residues. Germline CDR1 MDHEN, CDR2 SYDVKM. The CDR3 spells CASSSNDKNTEAFF. The CDR3 nucleotides are TGTGCCAGCAGTTCCAATGACAAGAACACTGAAGCTTTCTTT.

This clone was counted once. The chain has TRBV30 and TRBJ1-1, with D perhaps TRBD1 (5 bases). The ends were cut back, 1 base at V and 5 bases at J, with 11 bases in the middle. In germline, CDR1 is GTSNPN, CDR2 SVGIG (reference sequence). There are 13 residues in the CDR3. CDR3 in amino acids: CAWSGAGRTEAFF. In nucleotides, the CDR3 is TGTGCCTGGAGTGGTGCAGGGAGGACTGAAGCTTTCTTT. Full variable domain (remainder filled in from reference TRBV30 and TRBJ1-1): SQTIHQWPATLVQPVGSPLSLECTVEGTSNPNLYWYRQAAGRGLQLLFYSVGIGQISSEVPQNLSASRPQDRQFILSSKKLLLSDSGFYLCAWSGAGRTEAFFGQGTRLTVV.

The genes are TRBV5-4 and TRBJ1-2; 10 bases line up with TRBD1. Germline V gives CDR1 SGHNT, CDR2 YYREEE (reference sequence). This CDR3 contains 15 residues. V lost 4 bases and J lost 2; bases outside the gene matches: 5. The chain's CDR3 is CASSQTGGLNYGYTF. CDR3 DNA: TGTGCCAGCAGCCAGACAGGGGGCCTAAACTATGGCTACACCTTC.

The chain links TRBV6-2 or TRBV6-3 to TRBJ2-3; no definite D call. Germline CDR1 reads MNHEY; CDR2 reads SVGEGT. V lost 2 bases to trimming and J lost 3 bases, with 15 bases between them. The length of the CDR3 is 16 residues. In DNA form, the CDR3 reads TGTGCCAGCAGTTACCCTCCGTGGCAAACGACAGATACGCAGTATTTT. Residues: CASSYPPWQTTDTQYF.

V gene TRBV4-1 combines with J gene TRBJ2-1, with 8 bases identical to TRBD2. Germline V gene sequence: CDR1 MGHRA, CDR2 YSYEKL. V lost 2 bases, J lost 7 bases, and 10 bases stayed unmatched. This CDR3 is 16 amino acids long. Here the CDR3 DNA reads TGCGCCAGCAGCCAACCCGACAGCGGGGGAAAAAATGAGCAGTTCTTC. This gives the protein CASSQPDSGGKNEQFF.

The chain links TRBV6-5 to TRBJ2-7; the D gene is possibly TRBD2 (5 bases). The CDR3 extends over 13 amino acids. Trimming left V 3 bases short and J 2 bases short, with 8 bases between. CDR1 is MNHEY and CDR2 is SVGAGI in the germline V gene. The CDR3 is CASSYGGPYEQYF. DNA for the CDR3: TGTGCCAGCAGTTATGGCGGGCCCTACGAGCAGTACTTC.

The chain is built from TRBV6-1 and TRBJ1-3; D uncertain. The germline gives CDR1 MNHNS, CDR2 SASEGT. The CDR3 covers 13 residues. The germline V and J ends were trimmed by 2 bases and 9 bases, with 11 bases remaining between them. CDR3 residues: CASSESAYGTIYF. The CDR3 coding sequence is TGTGCCAGCAGTGAAAGTGCATACGGCACCATATATTTT.

The table lists this clone with a few counts. The rearrangement joins TRBV5-6 to TRBJ1-2, with 7 bases lining up with TRBD1. V was clipped by 4 bases and J by 6 bases; unmatched bases: 6. Per germline, CDR1 SGHDT and CDR2 YYEEEE. The CDR3 has 13 amino acids. DNA for the CDR3: TGTGCCAGCAGCCGGCACAGGGGCCATGGCTACACCTTC. Translated: CASSRHRGHGYTF. Combining the CDR3 with reference TRBV5-6 and TRBJ1-2 gives the whole variable domain DAGVTQSPTHLIKTRGQQVTLRCSPKSGHDTVSWYQQALGQGPQFIFQYYEEEERQRGNFPDRFSGHQFPNYSSELNVNALLLGDSALYLCASSRHRGHGYTFGSGTRLTVV.

V and J are TRBV11-3 and TRBJ2-2, with 12 bases matching TRBD2. Germline-derived CDR1 and CDR2 are SGHNT and YENEEA. This CDR3 spans 16 amino acids. V gave up 5 bases and J gave up 1 base; unmatched junction bases: 2. This CDR3 reads CASSQTSGGNTGELFF. The DNA of the CDR3 is TGTGCCAGCAGCCAGACTAGCGGGGGGAACACCGGGGAGCTGTTTTTT.

J is TRBJ2-1 and V is TRBV19; 8 bases are a match to TRBD2. With 5 bases clipped from V and 4 bases from J, the junction kept 7 bases outside the gene matches. The CDR3 has 15 amino acids. CDR1 and CDR2 (germline): LNHDA, SQIVND (reference sequence). The CDR3 reads CASSPTGTRYNEQFF. CDR3 bases: TGTGCCAGTAGTCCCACCGGGACTAGATACAATGAGCAGTTCTTC.

This chain links TRBV7-2 with TRBJ2-3; a weak D match, TRBD1 (5 bases). From germline, CDR1 is SGHTA and CDR2 FQGNSA. Trimming took 6 bases from V and 3 from J, leaving 16 bases between them. This CDR3 is built from 15 residues. The chain's CDR3 is CASSQNQGLTDTQYF. Written as DNA, the CDR3 is TGTGCCAGCAGTCAAAATCAGGGCTTGACAGATACGCAGTATTTT.

This clone was seen once. This CDR3 is CASSYAPGQAPLNTEAFF. CDR3 DNA sequence: TGTGCCAGCAGTTACGCACCGGGACAGGCACCCTTGAACACTGAAGCTTTCTTT. The chain has TRBV6-2 or TRBV6-3 and TRBJ1-1; 8 bases are shared with TRBD1. The V segment lost 2 bases and the J segment 0 bases; nucleotides outside the gene matches: 11. The CDR3 contains 18 residues. The germline CDR1 and CDR2 sequences are MNHEY and SVGEGT.

The chain links TRBV18 to TRBJ2-5; D might be TRBD2 (5 bases). The J call may be mistaken, given a closer DNA end match to TRBJ2-7. This CDR3 region has 13 residues. Germline V gives CDR1 KGHSH, CDR2 LQKENI. CDR3 amino acids: CASSPSGIYEQYF. In nucleotides, the CDR3 is TGTGCCAGCTCACCCTCCGGGATCTACGAGCAGTACTTC.

The chain recombines TRBV10-3 with TRBJ2-5, with 9 bases lining up with TRBD2. J gave up 4 bases and V 0 bases, and 0 bases lay outside the gene matches. The V gene's germline CDR1 is ENHRY and CDR2 SYGVKD. The CDR3 is made up of 14 amino acids. The DNA of the CDR3 is TGTGCCATCAGTGAGTCTAGCGGGAGAGAGACCCAGTACTTC. Amino acids: CAISESSGRETQYF.

The chain recombines TRBV1 with TRBJ2-2; the table names TRBD2, a call not compared with the DNA. TRBV1 is recorded as a pseudogene. CDR3 length: 16 residues. The CDR3 DNA follows: TGCACCAGCGGGATCGGTGCGGGAGGTCGGACCGGGGAGCTGTTTTTT. This gives the protein CTSGIGAGGRTGELFF.

This clone was seen a handful of times. The chain employs TRBV6-2 or TRBV6-3 and TRBJ1-2, with D hard to call. This CDR3 region has 15 residues. The germline CDR1 and CDR2 sequences are MNHEY and SVGEGT. Trimming removed 0 bases from V and 8 bases from J, with 16 bases in between. Here the CDR3 reads CASSYSRGSPGGYTF. In nucleotides, the CDR3 is TGTGCCAGCAGTTACTCGAGAGGGAGTCCAGGAGGCTACACCTTC.

This clone was observed a single time. This rearrangement joins TRBV27 to TRBJ2-7; 8 positions match TRBD1. Trimming cost V 4 bases and J 7 bases; bases outside gene matches: 12. The CDR3 sequence is 15 residues long. Germline lookup yields CDR1 MNHEY and CDR2 SMNVEV (reference sequence). The CDR3 DNA reads as TGTGCCAGCAGTTCCGAAGGGACAGGTGTGTCGGAGCAGTACTTC. It yields the protein CASSSEGTGVSEQYF.

This chain joins TRBV7-2 and TRBJ2-5; D possibly corresponds to TRBD2 (6 bases). Germline values: CDR1 SGHTA, CDR2 FQGNSA. Trimming shortened V by 6 bases and J by 5 bases, and 19 bases separated the two germline ends. This CDR3 contains 15 residues. In DNA, the CDR3 is TGTGCCAGCAGTCACTCACGCGGGGCACACGAGACCCAGTACTTC. Protein product: CASSHSRGAHETQYF.

The chain couples TRBV7-8 to TRBJ2-2; D ambiguous. V was cut by 5 bases and J by 9 bases, with 10 bases left in between. From germline, CDR1 is SGHVS and CDR2 FQNEAQ. This CDR3 is 12 amino acids long. In DNA form, the CDR3 reads TGTGCCAGCAGCCCCTCAAGCTGGGAGCTGTTTTTT. It specifies CASSPSSWELFF.

This clone came up a few times. This rearrangement joins TRBV5-1 to TRBJ1-5; D is ambiguous. Trimming removed 2 bases at V and 5 bases at J, with 8 bases between. Germline V gene sequence: CDR1 SGHRS, CDR2 YFSETQ. The CDR3 has 13 amino acids. The DNA of the CDR3 is TGCGCCAGCAGCTTCGAGGGCGATCAGCCCCAGCATTTT. The encoded protein is CASSFEGDQPQHF.

This clone was recorded only once. V and J are TRBV29-1 and TRBJ1-6; TRBD1 might be the D (6 bases). The CDR3 totals 13 residues. Germline V CDR1 and CDR2: SQVTM, ANQGSEA. V lost 4 bases, J lost 7 bases, and 11 bases lay in between. The CDR3 bases are TGCAGCGTTGGAGACAGGAACAATTCACCCCTCCACTTT. Translated, it gives CSVGDRNNSPLHF.

This rearrangement joins TRBV6-2 or TRBV6-3 to TRBJ1-2; maybe TRBD1 (6 bases). There are 14 residues in the CDR3. V was trimmed by 4 bases and J by 8 bases, leaving 17 bases between them. Germline CDR1 and CDR2: MNHEY and SVGEGT. The CDR3 DNA follows: TGTGCCAGCAGTTTGTGTACAGGGTCTTGCGGCTACACCTTC. Translated: CASSLCTGSCGYTF.

The chain joins TRBV5-1 to TRBJ2-5, with unresolved D. V shed 6 bases and J shed 2 bases, with 11 bases lying between them. CDR3 length: 13 residues. CDR1 SGHRS and CDR2 YFSETQ come from the germline V gene. The CDR3: CASTRGEQETQYF. Here the CDR3 DNA reads TGCGCCAGCACCCGAGGAGAGCAAGAGACCCAGTACTTC.